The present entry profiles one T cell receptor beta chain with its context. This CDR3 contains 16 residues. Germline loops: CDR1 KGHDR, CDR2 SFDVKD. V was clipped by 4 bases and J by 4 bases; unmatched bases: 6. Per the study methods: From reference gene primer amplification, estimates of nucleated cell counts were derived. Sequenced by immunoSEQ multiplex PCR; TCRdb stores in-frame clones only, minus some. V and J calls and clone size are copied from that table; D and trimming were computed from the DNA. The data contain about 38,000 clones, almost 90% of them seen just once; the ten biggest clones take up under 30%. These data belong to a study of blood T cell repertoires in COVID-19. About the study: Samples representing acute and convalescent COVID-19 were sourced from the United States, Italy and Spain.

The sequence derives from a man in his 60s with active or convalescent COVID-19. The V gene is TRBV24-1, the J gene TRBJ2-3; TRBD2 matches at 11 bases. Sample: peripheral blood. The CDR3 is CATSDRSGRGSDTQYF. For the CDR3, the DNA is TGTGCCACCAGTGACCGTAGCGGGAGGGGGTCAGATACGCAGTATTTT.